Below are 5 T cell receptor beta chains sequenced from a single sample in a study of T cell repertoires in cytomegalovirus infection. TCRdb re-called the reads through MiXCR, storing one row per CDR3 protein. The sample records 150,000 to 200,000 distinct CDR3 sequences, nearly 9.5% being singletons. Sequenced input: PBMCs. The receptors were sampled from a human donor in good health (CMV status not recorded). Some clones in this sample may be carry-over from other donors' samples.

In this sample, this clonotype turned up many times. The gene calls are TRBV20-1 and TRBJ2-7; no reliable D call. V was pared by 3 bases and J by 1 base, with 7 bases between. The CDR3 totals 12 residues. Germline CDR1 reads DFQATT; CDR2 reads SNEGSKA (reference sequence). The CDR3 coding sequence is TGCAGTGCTAGTGTCGGATCCTACGAGCAGTACTTC. The encoded protein is CSASVGSYEQYF.

This clonotype was seen repeatedly, ten times or more. This chain uses TRBV5-1 with TRBJ1-1, with 8 bases lining up with TRBD1. The CDR3 covers 16 residues. Germline V gives CDR1 SGHRS, CDR2 YFSETQ. The ends lost 4 bases at V and 0 bases at J; junction bases unmatched: 8. The CDR3 DNA reads as TGCGCCAGCAGCAGGGTGGGGACAGGCATGAACACTGAAGCTTTCTTT. Protein: CASSRVGTGMNTEAFF.

This clonotype occurred many times. The CDR3 DNA is TGTGCCAGCAGTATCAGCCCCGGGACAGCGACCTACGAGCAGTACTTC. It encodes CASSISPGTATYEQYF. This sequence joins TRBV28 and TRBJ2-7; the match to TRBD1 covers 7 bases. Germline V gene data show CDR1 as MDHEN and CDR2 as SYDVKM. The CDR3 runs 16 residues. V trimming: 5 bases; J trimming: 2 bases; junction bases outside the gene matches: 12.

CDR3 bases: TGTGCCACGCAACTAGCGGGGGGCTCCACCGGGGAGCTGTTTTTT. The encoded protein is CATQLAGGSTGELFF. V usage is TRBV24-1 and J usage is TRBJ2-2, with 12 positions matching TRBD2. The CDR3 is 15 amino acids. The V segment lost 10 bases and the J segment 4 bases; nucleotides outside the gene matches: 6. CDR1 is KGHDR and CDR2 is SFDVKD in the germline V gene.

This clonotype was counted ten times or more. The chain has TRBV4-3 and TRBJ2-7, with 12 bases matching TRBD1. The CDR3 contains 16 residues. Germline lookup yields CDR1 LGHNA and CDR2 YSLEER. Germline trimming cut 4 bases from V and 0 bases from J; bases unmatched to any gene: 4. The CDR3: CASSPGTGGASYEQYF. The CDR3 nucleotides are TGCGCCAGCAGCCCTGGGACAGGGGGCGCCTCCTACGAGCAGTACTTC.